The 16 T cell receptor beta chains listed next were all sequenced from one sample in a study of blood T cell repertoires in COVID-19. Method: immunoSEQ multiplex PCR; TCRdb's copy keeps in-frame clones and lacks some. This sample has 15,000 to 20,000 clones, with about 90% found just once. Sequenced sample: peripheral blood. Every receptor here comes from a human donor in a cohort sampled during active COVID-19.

Written as DNA, the CDR3 is TGTGCCAGCAGTGACAGATATGGCTACACCTTC. It translates to CASSDRYGYTF. The chain couples TRBV12-3 or TRBV12-4 to TRBJ1-2, with D possibly matching TRBD1 (5 bases). V was cut by 5 bases and J by 5 bases, with 6 bases left in between. This CDR3 is built from 11 residues.

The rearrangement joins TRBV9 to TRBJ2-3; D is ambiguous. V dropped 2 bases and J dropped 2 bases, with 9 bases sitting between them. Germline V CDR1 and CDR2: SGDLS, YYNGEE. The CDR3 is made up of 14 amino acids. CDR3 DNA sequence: TGTGCCAGCAGCGTTGACTTATCCACAGATACGCAGTATTTT. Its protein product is CASSVDLSTDTQYF.

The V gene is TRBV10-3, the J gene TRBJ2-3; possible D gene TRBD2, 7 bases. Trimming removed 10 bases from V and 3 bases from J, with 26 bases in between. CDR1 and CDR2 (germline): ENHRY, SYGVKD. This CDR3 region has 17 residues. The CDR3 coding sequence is TGTGCCACCGGCCGGTTGGGGGGCAGGGAGGGTACAGATACGCAGTATTTT. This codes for CATGRLGGREGTDTQYF.

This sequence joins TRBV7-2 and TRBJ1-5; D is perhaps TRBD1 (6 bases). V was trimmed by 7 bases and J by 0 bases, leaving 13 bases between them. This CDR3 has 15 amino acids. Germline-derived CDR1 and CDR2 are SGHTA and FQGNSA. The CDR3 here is CASNPTGGSNQPQHF. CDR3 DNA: TGTGCCAGCAACCCGACAGGTGGTAGCAATCAGCCCCAGCATTTT.

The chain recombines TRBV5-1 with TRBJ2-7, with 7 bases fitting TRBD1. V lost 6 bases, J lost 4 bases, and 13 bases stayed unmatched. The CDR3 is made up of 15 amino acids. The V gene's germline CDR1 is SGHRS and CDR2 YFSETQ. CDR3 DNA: TGCGCCAGCACCTCATCGCCAACAGGGGTTTACGAGCAGTACTTC. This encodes CASTSSPTGVYEQYF.

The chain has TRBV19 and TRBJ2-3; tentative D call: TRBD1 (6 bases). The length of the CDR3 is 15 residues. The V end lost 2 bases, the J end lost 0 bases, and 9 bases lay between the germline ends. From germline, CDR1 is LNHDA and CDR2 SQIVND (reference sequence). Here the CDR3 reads CASSITGPSTDTQYF. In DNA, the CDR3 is TGTGCCAGTAGTATAACAGGGCCTAGCACAGATACGCAGTATTTT.

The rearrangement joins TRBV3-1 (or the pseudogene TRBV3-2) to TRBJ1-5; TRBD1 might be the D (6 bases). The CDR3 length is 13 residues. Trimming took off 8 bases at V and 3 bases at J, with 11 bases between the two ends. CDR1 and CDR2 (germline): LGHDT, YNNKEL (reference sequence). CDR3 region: CASGRQANQPQHF. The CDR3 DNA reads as TGTGCCAGCGGTCGACAGGCCAATCAGCCCCAGCATTTT.

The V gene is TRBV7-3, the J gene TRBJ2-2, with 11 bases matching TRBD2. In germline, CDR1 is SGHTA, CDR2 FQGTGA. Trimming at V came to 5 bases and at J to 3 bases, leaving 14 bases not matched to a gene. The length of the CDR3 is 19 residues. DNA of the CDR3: TGTGCCAGCAGCCGGGCCGGGGTGGGACTAGCGGCGGACACCGGGGAGCTGTTTTTT. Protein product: CASSRAGVGLAADTGELFF.

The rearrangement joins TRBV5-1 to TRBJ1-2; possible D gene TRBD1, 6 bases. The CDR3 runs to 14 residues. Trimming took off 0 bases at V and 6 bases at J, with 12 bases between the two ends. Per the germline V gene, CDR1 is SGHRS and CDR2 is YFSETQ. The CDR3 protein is CASSLVPGADGYTF. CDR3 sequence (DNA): TGCGCCAGCAGCTTGGTACCAGGGGCTGATGGCTACACCTTC.

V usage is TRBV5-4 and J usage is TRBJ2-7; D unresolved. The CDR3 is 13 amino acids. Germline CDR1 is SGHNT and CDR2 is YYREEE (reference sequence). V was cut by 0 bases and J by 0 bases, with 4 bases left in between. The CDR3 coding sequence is TGTGCCAGCAGCTTGGGGAGCTCCTACGAGCAGTACTTC. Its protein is CASSLGSSYEQYF. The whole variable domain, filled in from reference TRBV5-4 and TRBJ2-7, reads ETGVTQSPTHLIKTRGQQVTLRCSSQSGHNTVSWYQQALGQGPQFIFQYYREEENGRGNFPPRFSGLQFPNYSSELNVNALELDDSALYLCASSLGSSYEQYFGPGTRLTVT.

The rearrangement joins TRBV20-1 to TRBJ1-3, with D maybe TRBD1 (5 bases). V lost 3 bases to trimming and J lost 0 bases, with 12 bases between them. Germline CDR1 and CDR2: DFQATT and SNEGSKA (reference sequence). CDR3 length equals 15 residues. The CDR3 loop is CSASPTGVSGNTIYF. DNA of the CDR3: TGCAGTGCTAGTCCAACAGGAGTCTCTGGAAACACCATATATTTT.

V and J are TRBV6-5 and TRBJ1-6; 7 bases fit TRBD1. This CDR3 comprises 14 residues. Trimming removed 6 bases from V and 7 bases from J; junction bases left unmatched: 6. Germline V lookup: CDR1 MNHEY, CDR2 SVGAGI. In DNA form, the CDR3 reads TGTGCCAGCAGGAGGGGGCAAGGAAATTCACCCCTCCACTTT. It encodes CASRRGQGNSPLHF.

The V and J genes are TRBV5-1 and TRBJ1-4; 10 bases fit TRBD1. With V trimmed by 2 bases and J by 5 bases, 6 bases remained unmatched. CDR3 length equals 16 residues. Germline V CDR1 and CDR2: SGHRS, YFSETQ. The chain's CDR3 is CASSLTGTGENEKLFF. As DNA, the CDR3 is TGCGCCAGCAGCTTAACCGGGACAGGGGAGAATGAAAAACTGTTTTTT. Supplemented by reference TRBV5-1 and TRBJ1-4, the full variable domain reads KAGVTQTPRYLIKTRGQQVTLSCSPISGHRSVSWYQQTPGQGLQFLFEYFSETQRNKGNFPGRFSGRQFSNSRSEMNVSTLELGDSALYLCASSLTGTGENEKLFFGSGTQLSVL.

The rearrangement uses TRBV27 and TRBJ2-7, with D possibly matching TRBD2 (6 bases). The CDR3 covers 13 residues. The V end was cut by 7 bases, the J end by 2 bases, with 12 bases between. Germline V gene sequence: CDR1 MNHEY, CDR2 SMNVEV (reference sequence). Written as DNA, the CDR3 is TGTGCCAGCACCGGGACTTTCCCCTACGAGCAGTACTTC. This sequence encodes CASTGTFPYEQYF.

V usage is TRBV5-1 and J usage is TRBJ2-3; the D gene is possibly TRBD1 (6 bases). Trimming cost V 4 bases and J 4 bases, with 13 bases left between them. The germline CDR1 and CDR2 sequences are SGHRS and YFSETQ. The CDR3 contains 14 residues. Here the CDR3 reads CASSTGTPADTQYF. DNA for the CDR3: TGCGCCAGCAGCACAGGGACACCTGCAGATACGCAGTATTTT.

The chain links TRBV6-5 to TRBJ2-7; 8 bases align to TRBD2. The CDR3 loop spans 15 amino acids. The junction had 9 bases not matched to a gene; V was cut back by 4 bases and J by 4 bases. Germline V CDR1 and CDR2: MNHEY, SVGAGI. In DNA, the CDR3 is TGTGCCAGCAGTTCGGGGGGGGGCATCTCGTACGAGCAGTACTTC. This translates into CASSSGGGISYEQYF.